The clone carrying this T cell receptor beta chain is a singleton in its sample. V gave up 0 bases and J gave up 4 bases, with 5 bases separating them. Looked up from germline, CDR1 is SGHDT and CDR2 is YYEEEE. CDR3 length equals 12 residues. Per the authors' pipeline: By means of reference gene primer amplification, nucleated cell counts were estimated. The repertoire was sequenced with immunoSEQ multiplex PCR; TCRdb's copy has only in-frame clones and lacks some. The DNA was the basis for D and trimming; V, J and clone size are from that table. Found here are approximately 440,000 clones, around 88% of them singletons; the top ten hold around 13%. While infection was still active, Seattle patients were enrolled and then followed longitudinally. The data were obtained in a study of blood T cell repertoires in COVID-19. In the study overall: There were acute and convalescent COVID-19 samples, and they came from the United States, Italy and Spain.

Sequenced material: peripheral blood. The chain couples TRBV5-6 to TRBJ2-7; D possibly corresponds to TRBD1 (5 bases). The sequence came from a woman aged 50 to 65 with COVID-19, enrolled during active disease. CDR3 DNA: TGTGCCAGCAGCTTGGACAGGTACGAGCAGTACTTC. Its translation: CASSLDRYEQYF.